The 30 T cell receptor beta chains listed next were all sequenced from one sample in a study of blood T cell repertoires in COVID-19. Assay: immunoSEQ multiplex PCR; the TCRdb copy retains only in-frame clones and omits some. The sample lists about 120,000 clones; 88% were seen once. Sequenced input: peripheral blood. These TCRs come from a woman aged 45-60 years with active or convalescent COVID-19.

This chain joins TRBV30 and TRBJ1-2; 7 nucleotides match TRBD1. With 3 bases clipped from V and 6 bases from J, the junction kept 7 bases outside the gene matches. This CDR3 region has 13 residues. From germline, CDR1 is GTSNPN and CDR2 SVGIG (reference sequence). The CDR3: CAWRPGQGDGYTF. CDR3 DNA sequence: TGTGCCTGGAGGCCCGGGCAGGGGGATGGCTACACCTTC.

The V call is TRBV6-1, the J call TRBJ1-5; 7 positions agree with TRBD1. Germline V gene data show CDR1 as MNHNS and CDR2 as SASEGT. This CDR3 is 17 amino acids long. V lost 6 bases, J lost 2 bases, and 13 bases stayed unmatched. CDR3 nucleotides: TGTGCCAGCAGGGAACCGTCAGGGGGTCGAGGCAATCAGCCCCAGCATTTT. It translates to CASREPSGGRGNQPQHF.

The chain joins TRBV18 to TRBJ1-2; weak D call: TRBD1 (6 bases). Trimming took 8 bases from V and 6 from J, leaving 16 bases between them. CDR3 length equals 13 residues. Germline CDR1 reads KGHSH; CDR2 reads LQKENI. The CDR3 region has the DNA TGTGCCAGCCTTTCAAACAGGGCGGATGGCTACACCTTC. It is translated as CASLSNRADGYTF.

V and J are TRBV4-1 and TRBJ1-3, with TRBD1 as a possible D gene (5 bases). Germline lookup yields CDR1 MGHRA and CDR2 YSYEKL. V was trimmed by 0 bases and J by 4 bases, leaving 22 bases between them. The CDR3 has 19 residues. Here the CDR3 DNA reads TGCGCCAGCAGCCAAGAAGGGCCTCTCAGGGAAGGATCCGGAAACACCATATATTTT. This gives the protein CASSQEGPLREGSGNTIYF.

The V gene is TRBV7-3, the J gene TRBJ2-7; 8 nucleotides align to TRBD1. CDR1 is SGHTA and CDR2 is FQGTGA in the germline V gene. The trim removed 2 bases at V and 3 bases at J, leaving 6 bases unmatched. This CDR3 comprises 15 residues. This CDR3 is CASSLGSGGFYEQYF. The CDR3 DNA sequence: TGTGCCAGCAGCTTAGGGTCAGGGGGCTTCTACGAGCAGTACTTC.

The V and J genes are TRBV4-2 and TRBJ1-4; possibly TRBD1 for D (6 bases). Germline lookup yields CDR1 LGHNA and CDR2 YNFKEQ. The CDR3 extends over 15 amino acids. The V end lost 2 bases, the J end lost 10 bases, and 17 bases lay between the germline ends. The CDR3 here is CASSQQGRGSRKLFF. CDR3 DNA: TGTGCCAGCAGCCAACAGGGAAGGGGGTCCAGAAAACTGTTTTTT.

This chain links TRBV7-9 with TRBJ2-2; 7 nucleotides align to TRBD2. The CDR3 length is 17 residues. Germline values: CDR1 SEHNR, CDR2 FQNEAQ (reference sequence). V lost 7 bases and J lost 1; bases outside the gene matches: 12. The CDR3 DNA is TGTGCCAGCACCTCCCTGGTGCGCGGGAGGAACACCGGGGAGCTGTTTTTT. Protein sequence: CASTSLVRGRNTGELFF.

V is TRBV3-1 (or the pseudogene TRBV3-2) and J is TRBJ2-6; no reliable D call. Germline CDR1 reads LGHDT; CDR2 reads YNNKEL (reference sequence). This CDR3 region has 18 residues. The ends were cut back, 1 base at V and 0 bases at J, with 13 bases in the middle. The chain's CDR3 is CASSQVQITHSGANVLTF. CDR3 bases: TGTGCCAGCAGCCAAGTACAGATAACCCACTCTGGGGCCAACGTCCTGACTTTC.

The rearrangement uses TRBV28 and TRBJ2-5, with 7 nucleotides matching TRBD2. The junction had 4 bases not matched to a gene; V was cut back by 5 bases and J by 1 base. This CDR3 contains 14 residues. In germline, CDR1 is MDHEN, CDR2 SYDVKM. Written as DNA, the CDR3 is TGTGCCAGCAGTCGCCCGGGGGGCCAAGAGACCCAGTACTTC. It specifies CASSRPGGQETQYF.

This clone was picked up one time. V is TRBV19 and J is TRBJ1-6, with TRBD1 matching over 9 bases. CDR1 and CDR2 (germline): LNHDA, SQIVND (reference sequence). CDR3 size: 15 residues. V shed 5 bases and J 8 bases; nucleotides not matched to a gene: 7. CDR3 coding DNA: TGTGCCAGTAGTCCCCGGGACAGGGAAGATTCACCCCTCCACTTT. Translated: CASSPRDREDSPLHF.

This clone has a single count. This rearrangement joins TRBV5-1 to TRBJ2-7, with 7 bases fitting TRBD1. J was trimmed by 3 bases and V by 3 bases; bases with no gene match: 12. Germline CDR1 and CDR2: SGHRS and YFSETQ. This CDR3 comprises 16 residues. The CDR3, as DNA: TGCGCCAGCAGCTACGACAGGGTCGAGGGATTCTACGAGCAGTACTTC. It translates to CASSYDRVEGFYEQYF.

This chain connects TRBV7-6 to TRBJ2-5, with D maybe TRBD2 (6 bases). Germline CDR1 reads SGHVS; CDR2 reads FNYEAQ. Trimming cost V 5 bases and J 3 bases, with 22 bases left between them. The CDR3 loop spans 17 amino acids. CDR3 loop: CASSPRDGGVGEETQYF. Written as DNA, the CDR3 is TGTGCCAGCAGCCCGCGGGACGGCGGGGTGGGTGAAGAGACCCAGTACTTC.

The CDR3 bases are TGTGCCAGCAGTTCAGCGACTAGCGGGAGGTTCAGGGGGAACATTCAGTACTTC. Protein: CASSSATSGRFRGNIQYF. This chain connects TRBV28 to TRBJ2-4; 13 bases match TRBD2. Germline CDR1 MDHEN, CDR2 SYDVKM. Losses at the gene ends were 4 bases for V and 7 bases for J; bases not matched to a gene: 13. This CDR3 region has 18 residues.

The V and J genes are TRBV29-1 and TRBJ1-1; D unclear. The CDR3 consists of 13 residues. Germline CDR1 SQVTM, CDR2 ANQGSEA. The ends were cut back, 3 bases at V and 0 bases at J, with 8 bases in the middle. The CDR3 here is CSVDPQMNTEAFF. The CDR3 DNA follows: TGCAGCGTTGACCCACAGATGAACACTGAAGCTTTCTTT.

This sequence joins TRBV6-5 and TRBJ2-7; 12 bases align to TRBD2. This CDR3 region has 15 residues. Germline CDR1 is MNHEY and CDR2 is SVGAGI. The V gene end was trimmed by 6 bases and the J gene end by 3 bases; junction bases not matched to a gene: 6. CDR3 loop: CASRRTSGADYEQYF. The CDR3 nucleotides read TGTGCCAGCAGACGGACTAGCGGGGCTGACTACGAGCAGTACTTC.

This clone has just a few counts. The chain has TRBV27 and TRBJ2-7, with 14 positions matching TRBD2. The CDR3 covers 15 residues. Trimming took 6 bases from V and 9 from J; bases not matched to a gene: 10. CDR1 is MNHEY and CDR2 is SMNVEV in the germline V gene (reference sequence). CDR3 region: CASRTGLAGVRGQYF. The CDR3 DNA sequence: TGTGCCAGCAGAACGGGACTAGCGGGAGTACGAGGGCAGTACTTC.

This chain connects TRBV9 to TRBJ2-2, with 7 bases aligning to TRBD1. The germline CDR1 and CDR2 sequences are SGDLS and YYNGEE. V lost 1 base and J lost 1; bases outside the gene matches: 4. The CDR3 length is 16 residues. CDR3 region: CASSVRGGLNTGELFF. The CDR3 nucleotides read TGTGCCAGCAGCGTACGAGGGGGCCTGAACACCGGGGAGCTGTTTTTT. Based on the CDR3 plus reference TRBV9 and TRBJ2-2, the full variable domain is DSGVTQTPKHLITATGQRVTLRCSPRSGDLSVYWYQQSLDQGLQFLIQYYNGEERAKGNILERFSAQQFPDLHSELNLSSLELGDSALYFCASSVRGGLNTGELFFGEGSRLTVL.

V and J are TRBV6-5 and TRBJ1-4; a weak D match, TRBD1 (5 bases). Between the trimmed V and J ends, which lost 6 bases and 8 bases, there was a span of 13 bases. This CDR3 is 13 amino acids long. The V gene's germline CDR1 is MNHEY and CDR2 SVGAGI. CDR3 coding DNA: TGTGCCAGCAGAAAAACAGGAGGGGAAAAACTGTTTTTT. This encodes CASRKTGGEKLFF.

CDR3 DNA: TGTGCCAGCAGCGTGGGACAGGGGGAGCAGTACTTC. As protein: CASSVGQGEQYF. V is TRBV11-3 and J is TRBJ2-7, with TRBD1 matching over 10 bases. This CDR3 is 12 amino acids long. V shed 5 bases and J 7 bases; nucleotides not matched to a gene: 2. Germline CDR1 reads SGHNT; CDR2 reads YENEEA.

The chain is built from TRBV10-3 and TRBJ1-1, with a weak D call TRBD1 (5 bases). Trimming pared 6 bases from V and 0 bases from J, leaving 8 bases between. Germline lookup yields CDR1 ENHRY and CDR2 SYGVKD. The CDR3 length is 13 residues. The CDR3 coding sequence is TGTGCCATCAGGCGACAGTTGAACACTGAAGCTTTCTTT. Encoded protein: CAIRRQLNTEAFF.

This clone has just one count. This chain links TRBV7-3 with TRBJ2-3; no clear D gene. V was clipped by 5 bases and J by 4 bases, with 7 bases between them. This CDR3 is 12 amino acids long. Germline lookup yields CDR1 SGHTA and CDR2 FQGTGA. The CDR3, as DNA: TGTGCCAGCAGCCCCTTGTCAGATACGCAGTATTTT. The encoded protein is CASSPLSDTQYF.

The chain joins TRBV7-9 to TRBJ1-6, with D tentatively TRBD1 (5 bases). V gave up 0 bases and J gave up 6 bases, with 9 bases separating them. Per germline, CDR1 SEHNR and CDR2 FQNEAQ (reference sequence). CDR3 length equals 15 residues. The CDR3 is CASSLALGGNSPLHF. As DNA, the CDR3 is TGTGCCAGCAGCTTAGCCCTCGGGGGTAATTCACCCCTCCACTTT.

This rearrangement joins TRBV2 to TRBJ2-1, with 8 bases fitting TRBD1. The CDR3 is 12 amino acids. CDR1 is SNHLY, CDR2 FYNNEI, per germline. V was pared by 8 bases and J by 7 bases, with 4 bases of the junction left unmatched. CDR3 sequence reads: CASLRGRNEQFF. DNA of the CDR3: TGTGCCAGCCTCAGGGGGCGGAATGAGCAGTTCTTC.

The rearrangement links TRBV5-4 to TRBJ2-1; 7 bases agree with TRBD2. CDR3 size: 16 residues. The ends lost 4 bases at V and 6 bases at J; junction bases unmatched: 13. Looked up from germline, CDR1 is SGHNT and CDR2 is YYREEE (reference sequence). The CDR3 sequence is CASSEGGVIGLNEQFF. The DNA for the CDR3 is TGTGCCAGCAGCGAGGGAGGGGTAATTGGTCTCAATGAGCAGTTCTTC.

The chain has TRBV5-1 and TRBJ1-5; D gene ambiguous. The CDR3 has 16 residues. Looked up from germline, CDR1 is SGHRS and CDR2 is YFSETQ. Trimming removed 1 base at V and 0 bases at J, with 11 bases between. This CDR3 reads CASSLSSGNSNQPQHF. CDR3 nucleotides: TGCGCCAGCAGCTTGAGTTCGGGAAATAGCAATCAGCCCCAGCATTTT.

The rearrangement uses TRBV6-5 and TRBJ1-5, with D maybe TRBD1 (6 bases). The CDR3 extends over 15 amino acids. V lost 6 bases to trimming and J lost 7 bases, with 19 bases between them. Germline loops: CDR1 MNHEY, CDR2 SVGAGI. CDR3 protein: CASRPTSGALQPQHF. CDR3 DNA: TGTGCCAGCAGGCCTACTTCAGGGGCTCTCCAGCCCCAGCATTTT.

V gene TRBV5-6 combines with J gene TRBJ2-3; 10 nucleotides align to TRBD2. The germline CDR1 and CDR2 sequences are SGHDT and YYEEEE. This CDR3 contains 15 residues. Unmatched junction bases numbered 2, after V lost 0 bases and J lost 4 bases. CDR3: CASSLASGGSDTQYF. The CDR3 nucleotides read TGTGCCAGCAGCTTGGCTAGCGGGGGTTCAGATACGCAGTATTTT. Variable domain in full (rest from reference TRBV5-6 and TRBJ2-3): DAGVTQSPTHLIKTRGQQVTLRCSPKSGHDTVSWYQQALGQGPQFIFQYYEEEERQRGNFPDRFSGHQFPNYSSELNVNALLLGDSALYLCASSLASGGSDTQYFGPGTRLTVL.

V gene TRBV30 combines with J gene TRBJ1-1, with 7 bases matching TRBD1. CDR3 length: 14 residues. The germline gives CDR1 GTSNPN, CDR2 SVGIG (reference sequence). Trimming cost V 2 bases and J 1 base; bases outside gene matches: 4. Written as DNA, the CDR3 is TGTGCCTGGAGTAGACCAGGGGGGAACACTGAAGCTTTCTTT. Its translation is CAWSRPGGNTEAFF.

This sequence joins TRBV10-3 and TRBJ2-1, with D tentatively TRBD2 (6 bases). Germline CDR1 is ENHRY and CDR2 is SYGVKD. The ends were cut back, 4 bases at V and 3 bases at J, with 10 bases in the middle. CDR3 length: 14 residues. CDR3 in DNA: TGTGCCATCAGTGTAAGGGACTTCTACAATGAGCAGTTCTTC. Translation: CAISVRDFYNEQFF.

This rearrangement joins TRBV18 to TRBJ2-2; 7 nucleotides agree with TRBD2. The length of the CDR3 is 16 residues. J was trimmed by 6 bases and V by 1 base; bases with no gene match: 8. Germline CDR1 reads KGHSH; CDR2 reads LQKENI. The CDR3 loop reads CASSPLKTSRAGELFF. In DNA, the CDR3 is TGTGCCAGCTCACCACTTAAGACTAGCCGGGCCGGGGAGCTGTTTTTT.